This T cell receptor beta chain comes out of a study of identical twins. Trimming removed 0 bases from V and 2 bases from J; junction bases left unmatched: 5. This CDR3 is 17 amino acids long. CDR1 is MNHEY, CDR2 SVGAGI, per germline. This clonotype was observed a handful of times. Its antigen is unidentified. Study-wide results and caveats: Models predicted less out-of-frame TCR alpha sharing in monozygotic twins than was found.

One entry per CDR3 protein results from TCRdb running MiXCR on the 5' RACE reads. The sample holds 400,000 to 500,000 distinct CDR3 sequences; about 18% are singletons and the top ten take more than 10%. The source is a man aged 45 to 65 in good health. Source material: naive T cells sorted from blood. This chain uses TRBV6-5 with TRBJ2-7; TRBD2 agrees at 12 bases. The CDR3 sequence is CASSYSSTSGGTYEQYF. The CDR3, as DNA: TGTGCCAGCAGTTACTCTTCGACTAGCGGGGGTACCTACGAGCAGTACTTC.